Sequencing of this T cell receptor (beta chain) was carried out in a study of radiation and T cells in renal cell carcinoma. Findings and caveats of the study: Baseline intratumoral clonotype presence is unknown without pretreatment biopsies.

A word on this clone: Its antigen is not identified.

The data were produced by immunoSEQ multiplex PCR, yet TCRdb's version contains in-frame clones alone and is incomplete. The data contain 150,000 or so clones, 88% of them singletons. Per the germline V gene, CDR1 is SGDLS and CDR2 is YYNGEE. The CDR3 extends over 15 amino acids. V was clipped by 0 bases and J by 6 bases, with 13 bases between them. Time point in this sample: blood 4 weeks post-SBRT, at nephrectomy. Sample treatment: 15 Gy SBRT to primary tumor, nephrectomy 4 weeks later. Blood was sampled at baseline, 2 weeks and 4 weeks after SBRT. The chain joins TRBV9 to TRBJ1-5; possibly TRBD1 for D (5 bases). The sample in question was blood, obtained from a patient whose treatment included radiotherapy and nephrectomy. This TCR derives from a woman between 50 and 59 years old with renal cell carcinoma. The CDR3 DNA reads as TGTGCCAGCAGCGTAGGTCAGGGTTGGGGTCAGCCCCAGCATTTT. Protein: CASSVGQGWGQPQHF.